Listed here are 26 T cell receptor beta chains from one sample, sequenced in a study of blood T cell repertoires in COVID-19. Clones were read by immunoSEQ multiplex PCR, and TCRdb kept only the in-frame ones, dropping some. The table has roughly 360,000 clones, more than 65% seen once. The material sequenced was peripheral blood. Receptors originate from a human donor with acute or convalescent COVID-19. The donor label of this sample is uncertain.

The rearrangement joins TRBV6-5 to TRBJ2-5; D perhaps matches TRBD1 (6 bases). The germline gives CDR1 MNHEY, CDR2 SVGAGI. The V and J ends lost 5 bases and 4 bases respectively, with 14 bases between them. The CDR3 is made up of 14 amino acids. The CDR3 sequence is CASSLDRNRETQYF. Written as DNA, the CDR3 is TGTGCCAGCAGTCTCGACAGGAACCGAGAGACCCAGTACTTC.

The chain is built from TRBV12-3 or TRBV12-4 and TRBJ2-7, with D possibly TRBD2 on 6 matching bases. The V gene lost 7 bases and the J gene lost 2 bases, with 12 bases spanning the gap. This CDR3 is built from 13 residues. The DNA of the CDR3 is TGTGCCAGCAAGGCGGGATCAGCCTACGAGCAGTACTTC. It is translated as CASKAGSAYEQYF.

This clone turned up a few times. V is TRBV7-9 and J is TRBJ1-2; D is undetermined. V lost 6 bases and J 4 bases, leaving 21 bases between the germline ends. This CDR3 has 16 residues. Germline CDR1 is SEHNR and CDR2 is FQNEAQ (reference sequence). The CDR3 loop is CASSSTSVGSLYGYTF. The CDR3 DNA follows: TGTGCCAGCAGTTCAACCTCGGTGGGCTCCCTCTATGGCTACACCTTC.

The V call is TRBV5-4, the J call TRBJ1-1, with TRBD1 matching over 8 bases. V gave up 4 bases and J gave up 3 bases; unmatched junction bases: 14. CDR3 length: 17 amino acids. Germline-derived CDR1 and CDR2 are SGHNT and YYREEE (reference sequence). This chain's CDR3 is CASSPSGTGWGDTEAFF. As DNA, the CDR3 is TGTGCCAGCAGCCCATCCGGGACAGGATGGGGAGACACTGAAGCTTTCTTT.

The J gene is TRBJ1-1, the V gene TRBV10-2; TRBD1 aligns across 7 bases. The CDR3 has 13 residues. CDR1 and CDR2 (germline): WSHSY, SAAADI. V shed 5 bases, J shed 3 bases, and the junction held 3 bases outside the gene matches. CDR3 nucleotide sequence: TGCGCCAGCAGTTCACAGGGGTACACTGAAGCTTTCTTT. Residues: CASSSQGYTEAFF.

There are a few counts of this clone. The chain couples TRBV7-2 to TRBJ1-3, with 9 bases lining up with TRBD1. This CDR3 contains 17 residues. Looked up from germline, CDR1 is SGHTA and CDR2 is FQGNSA. Trimming took 0 bases from V and 3 from J; bases not matched to a gene: 6. The CDR3 DNA is TGTGCCAGCAGCTTAGCAGGGACAGGGCGTGGTGGAAACACCATATATTTT. Translated: CASSLAGTGRGGNTIYF.

V and J are TRBV18 and TRBJ1-1; the D gene is possibly TRBD1 (6 bases). Trimming removed 2 bases from V and 0 bases from J, with 13 bases in between. The germline V gene has CDR1 KGHSH and CDR2 LQKENI. The CDR3 consists of 16 residues. The CDR3 coding sequence is TGTGCCAGCTCACCAATGGGGGGGGCAATGAACACTGAAGCTTTCTTT. Translated, it gives CASSPMGGAMNTEAFF.

The J gene is TRBJ2-3, the V gene TRBV10-3, with no clear D. The germline V gene has CDR1 ENHRY and CDR2 SYGVKD. This CDR3 has 11 amino acids. Trimming took off 2 bases at V and 6 bases at J, with 3 bases between the two ends. CDR3 amino acids: CAISELDTQYF. The CDR3 DNA follows: TGTGCCATCAGTGAGCTGGATACGCAGTATTTT.

This chain links TRBV12-5 with TRBJ1-3; tentatively, D is TRBD1 (5 bases). V lost 4 bases to trimming and J lost 0 bases, with 10 bases between them. CDR1 and CDR2 (germline): LGHNT, FRNRAP. The CDR3 length is 15 residues. The CDR3 DNA reads TGTGCTAGTGGTTGGGGGGATCTCTCTGGAAACACCATATATTTT. Protein sequence: CASGWGDLSGNTIYF.

The CDR3 region has the DNA TGTGCCAGCAGCGTACTACTGACGGGTAGCAATCAGCCCCAGCATTTT. It codes for CASSVLLTGSNQPQHF. This rearrangement joins TRBV5-5 to TRBJ1-5; D is uncertain. CDR3 length equals 16 residues. Deletions cut 4 bases from V and 0 bases from J, with 14 bases between. CDR1 is SGHKS, CDR2 YYEKEE, per germline (reference sequence).

This chain links TRBV5-1 with TRBJ1-1; 7 bases are shared with TRBD1. Trimming removed 5 bases from V and 5 bases from J; junction bases left unmatched: 6. This CDR3 contains 13 residues. The V gene's germline CDR1 is SGHRS and CDR2 YFSETQ. For the CDR3, the DNA is TGCGCCAGCAGAGCTCCAGGGGGTACTGAAGCTTTCTTT. Amino acid sequence: CASRAPGGTEAFF.

The chain combines TRBV5-1 with TRBJ1-2; 9 bases match TRBD1. The CDR3 is 13 residues long. In germline, CDR1 is SGHRS, CDR2 YFSETQ. Trimming removed 2 bases from V and 7 bases from J; junction bases left unmatched: 3. CDR3 region: CASSLTGGAGYTF. The CDR3 nucleotides are TGCGCCAGCAGCTTAACAGGGGGCGCTGGCTACACCTTC.

The V gene is TRBV7-9, the J gene TRBJ1-6; weak D call: TRBD1 (6 bases). The length of the CDR3 is 16 residues. CDR1 and CDR2 (germline): SEHNR, FQNEAQ (reference sequence). The V end was cut by 5 bases, the J end by 7 bases, with 18 bases between. CDR3 sequence: CASSLTGALGNSPLHF. The CDR3 DNA sequence: TGTGCCAGCAGCCTGACAGGCGCTTTGGGGAATTCACCCCTCCACTTT.

This clone was seen only a few times. The chain has TRBV14 and TRBJ1-1; D not resolved. The germline V gene encodes CDR1 SGHDN and CDR2 FVKESK. Trimming pared 1 base from V and 1 base from J, leaving 7 bases between. The CDR3 extends over 14 amino acids. CDR3 sequence (DNA): TGTGCCAGCAGCCAAGTGTTGGCGAACACTGAAGCTTTCTTT. Translated: CASSQVLANTEAFF.

V gene TRBV30 combines with J gene TRBJ1-5, with D possibly being TRBD1 (6 bases). Germline lookup yields CDR1 GTSNPN and CDR2 SVGIG (reference sequence). V lost 2 bases and J lost 6, with 14 bases in between. The CDR3 covers 14 residues. The CDR3 sequence: CAWSTGQGAQPQHF. The CDR3 DNA sequence: TGTGCCTGGAGTACAGGGCAGGGTGCTCAGCCCCAGCATTTT.

J is TRBJ1-2 and V is TRBV30; the match to TRBD1 covers 7 bases. The V and J ends lost 1 base and 5 bases, in that order; junction bases with no gene match: 10. Germline V lookup: CDR1 GTSNPN, CDR2 SVGIG (reference sequence). This CDR3 has 15 amino acids. CDR3 in amino acids: CAWSDHRTGGYGYTF. CDR3 nucleotides: TGTGCCTGGAGTGATCATCGGACAGGTGGATATGGCTACACCTTC. The variable domain in full, with the rest retrieved from reference TRBV30 and TRBJ1-2, is SQTIHQWPATLVQPVGSPLSLECTVEGTSNPNLYWYRQAAGRGLQLLFYSVGIGQISSEVPQNLSASRPQDRQFILSSKKLLLSDSGFYLCAWSDHRTGGYGYTFGSGTRLTVV.

The genes are TRBV6-5 and TRBJ1-5; possible D gene TRBD1, 5 bases. The V gene's germline CDR1 is MNHEY and CDR2 SVGAGI. The length of the CDR3 is 13 residues. Trimming removed 4 bases at V and 5 bases at J, with 9 bases between. The CDR3 DNA follows: TGTGCCAGCAGTTCACAGGTCTATCAGCCCCAGCATTTT. Its translation is CASSSQVYQPQHF.

This chain uses TRBV27 with TRBJ2-1; weak D call: TRBD1 (6 bases). Between the trimmed V and J ends, which lost 0 bases and 1 base, there was a span of 7 bases. The CDR3 is 15 amino acids. The germline V gene encodes CDR1 MNHEY and CDR2 SMNVEV (reference sequence). This chain's CDR3 is CASSLSGGSYNEQFF. The CDR3 region has the DNA TGTGCCAGCAGTTTATCAGGGGGTTCCTACAATGAGCAGTTCTTC.

The rearrangement uses TRBV15 and TRBJ1-1; weak D call: TRBD1 (6 bases). This CDR3 is 14 amino acids long. V lost 2 bases to trimming and J lost 7 bases, with 14 bases between them. Germline loops: CDR1 LNHNV, CDR2 YYDKDF (reference sequence). This CDR3 reads CATSRPGQALEAFF. The DNA for the CDR3 is TGTGCCACCAGCAGACCGGGACAAGCCCTTGAAGCTTTCTTT.

The chain joins TRBV27 to TRBJ2-1; weak D call: TRBD2 (6 bases). The V gene's germline CDR1 is MNHEY and CDR2 SMNVEV (reference sequence). Trimming took 6 bases from V and 11 from J, leaving 17 bases between them. This CDR3 has 13 residues. The CDR3 protein is CASRSPGVAKQFF. As DNA, the CDR3 is TGTGCCAGCAGGTCACCGGGGGTGGCGAAGCAGTTCTTC.

CDR3 nucleotides: TGTGCCAGCAGGTGGACAGGGGGCACTGAAGCTTTCTTT. It is translated as CASRWTGGTEAFF. The chain is built from TRBV12-3 or TRBV12-4 and TRBJ1-1; 10 nucleotides agree with TRBD1. CDR3 length: 13 amino acids. Germline trimming cut 6 bases from V and 4 bases from J; bases unmatched to any gene: 2.

CDR3 sequence: CSASPGPGGRNEQFF. The CDR3 DNA follows: TGCAGTGCTAGTCCGGGGCCGGGGGGACGCAATGAGCAGTTCTTC. V and J are TRBV20-1 and TRBJ2-1; 7 bases are a match to TRBD2. V shed 3 bases, J shed 6 bases, and the junction held 11 bases outside the gene matches. This CDR3 contains 15 residues. Germline-derived CDR1 and CDR2 are DFQATT and SNEGSKA (reference sequence).

The gene calls are TRBV5-1 and TRBJ1-2; 9 nucleotides match TRBD1. Germline lookup yields CDR1 SGHRS and CDR2 YFSETQ. This CDR3 has 14 residues. J was trimmed by 7 bases and V by 0 bases; bases with no gene match: 4. The CDR3: CASSLATGGIGYTF. The CDR3 region has the DNA TGCGCCAGCAGCTTGGCCACAGGGGGCATTGGCTACACCTTC.

The genes are TRBV9 and TRBJ1-2; the match to TRBD1 covers 8 bases. Trimming at V came to 0 bases and at J to 4 bases, leaving 5 bases not matched to a gene. The germline gives CDR1 SGDLS, CDR2 YYNGEE. The CDR3 sequence is 15 residues long. The DNA for the CDR3 is TGTGCCAGCAGCGTAGCAGCAGGGGGCTTCTATGGCTACACCTTC. It specifies CASSVAAGGFYGYTF.

V gene TRBV3-1 (or the pseudogene TRBV3-2) combines with J gene TRBJ2-3; 14 nucleotides agree with TRBD2. Germline V gene sequence: CDR1 LGHDT, CDR2 YNNKEL (reference sequence). The V gene end was trimmed by 0 bases and the J gene end by 4 bases; junction bases not matched to a gene: 9. The CDR3 extends over 19 amino acids. The CDR3 region has the DNA TGTGCCAGCAGCCAAGAAGGTCGGGGACTAGCGGGAGAGGCAGATACGCAGTATTTT. Residues: CASSQEGRGLAGEADTQYF.

This clone was observed a single time. J is TRBJ1-1 and V is TRBV5-6; D remains ambiguous. The CDR3 spans 18 residues. Looked up from germline, CDR1 is SGHDT and CDR2 is YYEEEE. V shed 4 bases and J shed 5 bases, with 27 bases lying between them. CDR3 nucleotide sequence: TGTGCCAGCAGCCCGGGTACGGGTCTACCGATGGGGAGGACTGAAGCTTTCTTT. This codes for CASSPGTGLPMGRTEAFF.